This TCR beta chain was sequenced for a study of PD-1 blockade in classical Hodgkin lymphoma. Study-level findings and limits: Before treatment, TCR diversity in newly diagnosed patients was reportedly lower than in healthy donors. The authors have not defined what causes the repertoire differences, possibly disease activity or prior therapy.

Germline V gene sequence: CDR1 SGHRS, CDR2 YFSETQ. The V end was cut by 2 bases, the J end by 0 bases, with 15 bases between. CDR3 length: 17 amino acids. Patients all relapsed after autologous stem cell transplantation, and there was variation in brentuximab vedotin exposure. Regarding this clone: Its specificity is not known.

Using immunoSEQ multiplex PCR, the repertoire was profiled, and TCRdb retains in-frame clones only, with some absent. The table lists some 90,000 clones, about nine tenths of them singletons, with about 2.7% in the top ten. Here the sequenced sample was peripheral blood mononuclear cells (PBMCs), taken before the second cycle of nivolumab. The source of this sequence is a human donor with classical Hodgkin lymphoma. The chain recombines TRBV5-1 with TRBJ2-1; D gene unclear. The CDR3 coding sequence is TGCGCCAGCAGCTTCTTCGAAACTGACGCCTCCTACAATGAGCAGTTCTTC. Its protein is CASSFFETDASYNEQFF.